The source of this T cell receptor (beta chain) is a study of CD8+CD57+ T cells in acquired aplastic anemia. CDR3 and TCR beta VDJ profiling relied on genomic DNA as the template. TCRdb reanalysed the reads using MiXCR and keeps one entry per CDR3 protein. The profile shows 42,000 or so distinct CDR3 sequences, about 70% of them singletons. Germline V lookup: CDR1 ENHRY, CDR2 SYGVKD. CDR3 length equals 14 residues. V lost 8 bases and J lost 7, with 20 bases in between. The sample comprised sorted CD4+, CD8+, or CD8+CD57+ T cells (not recorded which) from PBMCs. The sequence was obtained from a human donor in good health, serving as a control. The chain is built from TRBV10-3 and TRBJ1-2, with unresolved D. For the CDR3, the DNA is TGTGCCATCTTTCTTGGGTCCGACCGTATTGGCTACACCTTC. Residues: CAIFLGSDRIGYTF.